This T cell receptor (beta chain) was sequenced for a study of Graves' ophthalmopathy and Graves' hyperthyroidism. Being free of ophthalmopathy for 18 months of follow-up defined stable hyperthyroidism. Amplification from RNA transcripts yielded the TCR beta CDR3 regions. RT-PCR with HTBI primers came first, then second-round multiplex PCR. MiXCR was run by TCRdb on the multiplex PCR reads, yielding one entry per CDR3 protein. The sample yields 620,000 or so distinct CDR3 sequences, about 20% seen once. CDR3 length: 13 residues. Germline values: CDR1 SGHRS, CDR2 YFSETQ. V dropped 4 bases and J dropped 2; count of bases not matched to a gene: 3.

This receptor was obtained from a young woman with stable Graves' hyperthyroidism. Some clones in this sample may be carry-over from other donors' samples. The V call is TRBV5-1, the J call TRBJ2-7, with 7 bases matching TRBD1. The sample comprised peripheral blood. The CDR3 here is CASSEQGAYEQYF. CDR3 nucleotide sequence: TGCGCCAGCAGCGAGCAGGGGGCCTACGAGCAGTACTTC.